This T cell receptor (beta chain) was recorded in a study of T cell changes during pregnancy in multiple sclerosis. Using immunoSEQ multiplex PCR, the repertoire was profiled, and TCRdb retains in-frame clones only, with some absent. The table includes about 28,000 clones, around 89% detected once. Per germline, CDR1 SGHDN and CDR2 FVKESK. Trimming stripped 3 bases from V and 4 bases from J, with 22 bases between. This CDR3 is 18 amino acids long. The V gene is TRBV14, the J gene TRBJ1-5, with D possibly being TRBD1 (6 bases). Sequencing was performed on CD4+ T cells from peripheral blood mononuclear cells, taken in the first trimester of pregnancy. This receptor was taken from a female donor in good health, enrolled as a control in a pregnancy study. DNA for the CDR3: TGTGCCAGCAGCCAGCCGGGACACTACCCTAAGGGAAATCAGCCCCAGCATTTT. Protein: CASSQPGHYPKGNQPQHF.